The next 20 T cell receptor beta chains were all read from a single sample in a study of CD8 T cells in Susac syndrome. RNA totalling roughly 0.45 to 1 ug underwent reverse transcription with random hexamers. TCRdb independently ran MiXCR on the immunoSEQ multiplex PCR reads; one entry per CDR3 protein. The sample shows 120,000 or so distinct CDR3 sequences, 93% of them seen only once. The specimen was CD4+ T cells from PBMCs. These TCRs come from a human donor with multiple sclerosis.

The J gene is TRBJ2-3, the V gene TRBV2; D is ambiguous. Germline V gives CDR1 SNHLY, CDR2 FYNNEI. V was shortened by 7 bases and J by 2 bases, with 4 bases between the two germline ends. The CDR3 consists of 11 residues. CDR3 loop: CASTYTDTQYF. In DNA form, the CDR3 reads TGTGCCAGCACTTACACAGATACGCAGTATTTT.

This sequence joins TRBV18 and TRBJ2-1, with D perhaps matching TRBD1 or TRBD2 (5 bases each). Germline loops: CDR1 KGHSH, CDR2 LQKENI. This CDR3 is built from 13 residues. V dropped 2 bases and J dropped 9 bases, with 11 bases sitting between them. The CDR3 here is CASSPSRDVEQFF. CDR3 coding DNA: TGTGCCAGCTCACCAAGCAGGGACGTTGAGCAGTTCTTC.

This CDR3 is CASSLLSRRDGYTF. CDR3 nucleotides: TGTGCCAGCAGCTTACTGTCCAGGAGGGATGGCTACACCTTC. The rearrangement uses TRBV7-2 and TRBJ1-2, with D unclear. The CDR3 consists of 14 residues. The V end lost 2 bases, the J end lost 6 bases, and 13 bases lay between the germline ends. The germline CDR1 and CDR2 sequences are SGHTA and FQGNSA.

This CDR3 is CAISRQEVGEAFF. Here the CDR3 DNA reads TGTGCCATTTCCCGACAGGAGGTAGGTGAAGCTTTCTTT. The chain uses TRBV10-3 and TRBJ1-1, with D perhaps matching TRBD1 (6 bases). V lost 9 bases and J 7 bases, leaving 18 bases between the germline ends. Germline V gene data show CDR1 as ENHRY and CDR2 as SYGVKD. The CDR3 contains 13 residues.

This sequence joins TRBV10-3 and TRBJ1-2, with D possibly TRBD1 on 6 matching bases. Germline CDR1 is ENHRY and CDR2 is SYGVKD. This CDR3 has 14 amino acids. Trimming shortened V by 2 bases and J by 2 bases, and 9 bases separated the two germline ends. The CDR3 spells CAISEPQGNYGYTF. CDR3 sequence (DNA): TGTGCCATCAGTGAGCCCCAGGGGAACTATGGCTACACCTTC.

Here the CDR3 DNA reads TGTGCCAGTACCAAGGGGGGGAGGGGCTACACCTTC. Protein sequence: CASTKGGRGYTF. V gene TRBV19 combines with J gene TRBJ1-2; perhaps TRBD1 as D (6 bases). The V gene's germline CDR1 is LNHDA and CDR2 SQIVND (reference sequence). V was clipped by 7 bases and J by 8 bases, with 14 bases between them. This CDR3 contains 12 residues.

The CDR3, as DNA: TGTGCCAGCAGCCAAGGAGCAGGGAACTATGGCTACACCTTC. Protein sequence: CASSQGAGNYGYTF. The chain uses TRBV3-1 and TRBJ1-2, with D tentatively TRBD1 (5 bases). V lost 1 base to trimming and J lost 2 bases, with 8 bases between them. The CDR3 is made up of 14 amino acids. The germline gives CDR1 LGHDT, CDR2 YNNKEL (reference sequence).

The chain is built from TRBV5-1 and TRBJ2-3; 13 nucleotides align to TRBD2. The germline V gene has CDR1 SGHRS and CDR2 YFSETQ. With 5 bases clipped from V and 6 bases from J, the junction kept 12 bases outside the gene matches. This CDR3 spans 17 amino acids. The CDR3 DNA reads as TGCGCCAGCAGTCCCTGGACTAGCGGGGGCTCCGACGATACGCAGTATTTT. Translated: CASSPWTSGGSDDTQYF.

This clonotype has just a few counts. The genes are TRBV20-1 and TRBJ1-2; TRBD1 agrees at 7 bases. In germline, CDR1 is DFQATT, CDR2 SNEGSKA (reference sequence). The CDR3 is made up of 14 amino acids. V dropped 0 bases and J dropped 8; count of bases not matched to a gene: 9. CDR3 in DNA: TGCAGTGCTAGAGATCCAGGGCAGACAGGGGGCTACACCTTC. This codes for CSARDPGQTGGYTF.

The chain employs TRBV3-1 and TRBJ1-5; no firm D call. Germline CDR1 reads LGHDT; CDR2 reads YNNKEL (reference sequence). Trimming removed 0 bases at V and 6 bases at J, with 9 bases between. This CDR3 is built from 14 residues. The CDR3 here is CASSQDQAGQPQHF. The CDR3 DNA reads TGTGCCAGCAGCCAAGATCAGGCAGGTCAGCCCCAGCATTTT.

This chain joins TRBV3-1 and TRBJ1-1; D unresolved. CDR1 and CDR2 (germline): LGHDT, YNNKEL (reference sequence). The CDR3 has 14 amino acids. Trimming took off 0 bases at V and 6 bases at J, with 11 bases between the two ends. This CDR3 reads CASSQDLVVAEAFF. The CDR3 region has the DNA TGTGCCAGCAGCCAAGATCTTGTAGTGGCTGAAGCTTTCTTT.

The gene calls are TRBV7-9 and TRBJ1-6; 7 positions match TRBD1. With V trimmed by 6 bases and J by 6 bases, 5 bases remained unmatched. CDR1 is SEHNR and CDR2 is FQNEAQ in the germline V gene (reference sequence). The CDR3 is made up of 14 amino acids. The CDR3 DNA reads TGTGCCAGCAGGCCGACAGGGCTTAATTCACCCCTCCACTTT. This codes for CASRPTGLNSPLHF.

CDR3 sequence: CASSSWTAADTQYF. The CDR3 nucleotides are TGTGCCAGCAGTTCTTGGACCGCAGCGGATACGCAGTATTTT. The chain recombines TRBV6-2 or TRBV6-3 with TRBJ2-3; no reliable D call. Trimming cost V 4 bases and J 6 bases, with 14 bases left between them. The CDR3 has 14 residues. CDR1 is MNHEY, CDR2 SVGEGT, per germline.

This CDR3 is CASSQEGHRTDTQYF. CDR3 nucleotides: TGTGCCAGCAGTCAAGAGGGGCACCGCACAGATACGCAGTATTTT. The V gene is TRBV2, the J gene TRBJ2-3; possibly TRBD1 or TRBD2 for D (5 bases each). There are 15 residues in the CDR3. Germline V gene lookup returns CDR1 SNHLY and CDR2 FYNNEI. Between the trimmed V and J ends, which lost 5 bases and 1 base, there was a span of 13 bases.

The chain has TRBV6-5 and TRBJ2-7; no definite D call. Germline loops: CDR1 MNHEY, CDR2 SVGAGI. Between the trimmed V and J ends, which lost 5 bases and 2 bases, there was a span of 4 bases. CDR3 size: 11 residues. For the CDR3, the DNA is TGTGCCAGCAGTACACCCTACGAGCAGTACTTC. This encodes CASSTPYEQYF.

J is TRBJ1-6 and V is TRBV2; possible D gene TRBD1, 5 bases. Germline assignment: CDR1 SNHLY and CDR2 FYNNEI. This CDR3 contains 14 residues. Trimming removed 6 bases at V and 7 bases at J, with 13 bases between. CDR3 amino acids: CASRPGRWNSPLHF. DNA for the CDR3: TGTGCCAGCAGACCGGGACGGTGGAATTCACCCCTCCACTTT.

The J gene is TRBJ2-7, the V gene TRBV6-5; TRBD1 agrees at 7 bases. Germline CDR1 reads MNHEY; CDR2 reads SVGAGI. V gave up 5 bases and J gave up 5 bases; unmatched junction bases: 12. This CDR3 is 15 amino acids long. The CDR3 DNA reads as TGTGCCAGCAGTCCTCTTCAGGGGGTACTCCACGAGCAGTACTTC. It codes for CASSPLQGVLHEQYF.

This rearrangement joins TRBV20-1 to TRBJ1-6; D might be TRBD1 (5 bases). Trimming left V 1 base short and J 9 bases short, with 13 bases between. CDR1 and CDR2 (germline): DFQATT, SNEGSKA (reference sequence). The CDR3 extends over 14 amino acids. CDR3 region: CSARGQWEASPLHF. DNA of the CDR3: TGCAGTGCTAGAGGACAGTGGGAGGCTTCACCCCTCCACTTT.

This chain joins TRBV6-5 and TRBJ1-2; TRBD1 aligns across 10 bases. Germline lookup yields CDR1 MNHEY and CDR2 SVGAGI. The ends lost 5 bases at V and 7 bases at J; junction bases unmatched: 10. The CDR3 consists of 15 residues. The CDR3 protein is CASSATFGQGGGYTF. CDR3 in DNA: TGTGCCAGCAGTGCCACATTTGGACAGGGGGGTGGCTACACCTTC.

This rearrangement joins TRBV20-1 to TRBJ1-2; 9 bases are shared with TRBD1. V lost 4 bases, J lost 2 bases, and 8 bases stayed unmatched. Germline loops: CDR1 DFQATT, CDR2 SNEGSKA (reference sequence). The CDR3 has 15 amino acids. The CDR3 is CSAKPNRGPNYGYTF. CDR3 DNA: TGCAGTGCTAAGCCAAACAGGGGGCCGAACTATGGCTACACCTTC.